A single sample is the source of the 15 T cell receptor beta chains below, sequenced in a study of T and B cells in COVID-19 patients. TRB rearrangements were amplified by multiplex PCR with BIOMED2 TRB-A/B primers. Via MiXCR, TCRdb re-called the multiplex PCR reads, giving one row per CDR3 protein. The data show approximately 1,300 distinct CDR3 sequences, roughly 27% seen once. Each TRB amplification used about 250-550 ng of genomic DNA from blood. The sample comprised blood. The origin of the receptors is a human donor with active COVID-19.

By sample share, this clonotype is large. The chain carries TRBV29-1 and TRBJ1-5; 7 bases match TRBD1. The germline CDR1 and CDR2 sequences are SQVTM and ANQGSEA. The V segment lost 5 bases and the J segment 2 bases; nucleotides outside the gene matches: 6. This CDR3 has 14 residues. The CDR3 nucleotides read TGCAGCGTTAAGAACGGACAGGGCAATCAGCCCCAGCATTTT. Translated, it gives CSVKNGQGNQPQHF.

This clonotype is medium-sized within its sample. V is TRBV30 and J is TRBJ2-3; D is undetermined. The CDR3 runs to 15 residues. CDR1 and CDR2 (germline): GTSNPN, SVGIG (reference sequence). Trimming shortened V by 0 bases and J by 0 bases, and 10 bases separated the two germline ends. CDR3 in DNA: TGTGCCTGGAGTGTAGGGATTGCTAGCACAGATACGCAGTATTTT. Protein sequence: CAWSVGIASTDTQYF.

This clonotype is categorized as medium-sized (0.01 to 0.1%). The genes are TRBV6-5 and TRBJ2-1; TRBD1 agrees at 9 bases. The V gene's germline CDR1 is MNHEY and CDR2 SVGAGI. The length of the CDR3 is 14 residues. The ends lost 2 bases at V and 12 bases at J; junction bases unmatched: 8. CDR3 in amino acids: CASSYTGQGSVQFF. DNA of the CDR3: TGTGCCAGCAGTTACACCGGACAGGGGAGCGTGCAGTTCTTC.

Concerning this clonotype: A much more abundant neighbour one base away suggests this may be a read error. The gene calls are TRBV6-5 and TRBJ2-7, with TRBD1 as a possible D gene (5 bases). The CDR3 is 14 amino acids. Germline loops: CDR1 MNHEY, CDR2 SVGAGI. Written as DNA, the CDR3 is TGTGCCAGCAGTTCCCGACAGTTCTCCTACGGGCAGTACTTC. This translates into CASSSRQFSYGQYF.

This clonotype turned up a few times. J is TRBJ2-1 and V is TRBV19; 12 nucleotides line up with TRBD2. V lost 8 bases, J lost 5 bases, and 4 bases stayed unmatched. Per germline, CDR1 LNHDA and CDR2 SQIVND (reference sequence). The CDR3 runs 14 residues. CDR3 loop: CASALAGGHNEQFF. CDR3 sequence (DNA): TGTGCCAGTGCTCTAGCGGGAGGGCACAATGAGCAGTTCTTC. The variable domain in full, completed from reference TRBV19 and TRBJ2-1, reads DGGITQSPKYLFRKEGQNVTLSCEQNLNHDAMYWYRQDPGQGLRLIYYSQIVNDFQKGDIAEGYSVSREKKESFPLTVTSAQKNPTAFYLCASALAGGHNEQFFGPGTRLTVL.

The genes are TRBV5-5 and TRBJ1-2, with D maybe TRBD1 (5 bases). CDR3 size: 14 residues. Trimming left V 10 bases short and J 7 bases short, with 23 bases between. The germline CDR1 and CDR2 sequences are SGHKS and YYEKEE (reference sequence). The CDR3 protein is CALTNSLEGTGYTF. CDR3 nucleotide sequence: TGTGCCCTCACAAATAGCCTGGAGGGGACTGGCTACACCTTC. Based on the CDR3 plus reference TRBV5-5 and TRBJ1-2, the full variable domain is DAGVTQSPTHLIKTRGQQVTLRCSPISGHKSVSWYQQVLGQGPQFIFQYYEKEERGRGNFPDRFSARQFPNYSSELNVNALLLGDSALYLCALTNSLEGTGYTFGSGTRLTVV.

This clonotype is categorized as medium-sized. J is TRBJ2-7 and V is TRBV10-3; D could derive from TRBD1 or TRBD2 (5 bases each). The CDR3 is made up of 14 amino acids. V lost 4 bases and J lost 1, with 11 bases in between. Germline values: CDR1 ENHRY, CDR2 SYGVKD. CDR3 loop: CAISGRDGSYEQYF. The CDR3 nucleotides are TGTGCCATCAGTGGAAGGGACGGGTCCTACGAGCAGTACTTC.

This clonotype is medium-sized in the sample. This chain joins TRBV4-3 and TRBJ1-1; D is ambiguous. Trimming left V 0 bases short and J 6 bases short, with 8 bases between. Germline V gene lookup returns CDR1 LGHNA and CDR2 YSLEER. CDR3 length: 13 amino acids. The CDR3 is CASSQEPESEAFF. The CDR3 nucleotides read TGCGCCAGCAGCCAAGAGCCAGAGTCTGAAGCTTTCTTT.

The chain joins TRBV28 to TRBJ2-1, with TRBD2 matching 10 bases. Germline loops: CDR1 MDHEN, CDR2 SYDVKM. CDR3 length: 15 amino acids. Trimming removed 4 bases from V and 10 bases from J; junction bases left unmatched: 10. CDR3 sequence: CASSSPGTSVGEQFF. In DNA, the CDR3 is TGTGCCAGCAGTTCTCCCGGGACTAGCGTCGGAGAGCAGTTCTTC.

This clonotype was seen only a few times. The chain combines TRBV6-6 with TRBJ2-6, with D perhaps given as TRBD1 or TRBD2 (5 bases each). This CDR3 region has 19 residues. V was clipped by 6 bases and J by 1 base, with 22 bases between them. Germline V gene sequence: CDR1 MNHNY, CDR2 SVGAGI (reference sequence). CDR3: CASSTTEGTSPSGANVLTF. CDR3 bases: TGTGCCAGCAGCACCACCGAAGGGACCTCTCCGTCTGGGGCCAACGTCCTGACTTTC.

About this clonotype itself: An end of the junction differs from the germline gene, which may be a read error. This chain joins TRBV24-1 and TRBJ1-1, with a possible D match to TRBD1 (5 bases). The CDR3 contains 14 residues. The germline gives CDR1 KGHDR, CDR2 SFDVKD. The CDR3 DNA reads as TGTGCCACCAGTGATTCGGGGGAGAACACTAAAGCTTTCTTT. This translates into CATSDSGENTKAFF.

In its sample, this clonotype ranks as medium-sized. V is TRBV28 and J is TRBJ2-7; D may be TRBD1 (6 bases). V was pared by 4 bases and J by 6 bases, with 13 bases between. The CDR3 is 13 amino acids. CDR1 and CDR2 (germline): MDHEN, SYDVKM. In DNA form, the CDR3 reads TGTGCCAGCAGTTACGACAGGTTGGGCGAGCAGTACTTC. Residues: CASSYDRLGEQYF.

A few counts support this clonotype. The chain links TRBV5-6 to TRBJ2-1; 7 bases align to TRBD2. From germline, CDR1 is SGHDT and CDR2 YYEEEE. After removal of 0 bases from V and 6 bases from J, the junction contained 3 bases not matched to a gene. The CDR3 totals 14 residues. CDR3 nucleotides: TGTGCCAGCAGCTTGGTTGCGGGAGTCAATGAGCAGTTCTTC. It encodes CASSLVAGVNEQFF.

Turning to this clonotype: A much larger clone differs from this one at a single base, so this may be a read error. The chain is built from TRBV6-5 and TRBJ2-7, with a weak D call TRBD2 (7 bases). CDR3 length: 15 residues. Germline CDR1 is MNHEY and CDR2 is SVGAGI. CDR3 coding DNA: TGTGCCAGCAGTTACCCCGAGGGGGGGCGAAACGAGCAGAACTTC. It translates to CASSYPEGGRNEQNF.

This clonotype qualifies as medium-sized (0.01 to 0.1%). The CDR3 loop reads CAISESVSEQFF. The CDR3 DNA reads as TGTGCCATCAGTGAGTCAGTGTCGGAGCAGTTCTTC. The chain recombines TRBV10-3 with TRBJ2-1; D not certain. There are 12 residues in the CDR3. Trimming cost V 0 bases and J 10 bases, with 7 bases left between them. Germline V gene data show CDR1 as ENHRY and CDR2 as SYGVKD.